Here is one T cell receptor beta chain with its context. Sequence at one end of the junction differs from germline and may be a read error. This entry comes from a study of blood T cell repertoires in COVID-19. Study information: Sites across the United States, Italy and Spain contributed samples from acute and convalescent COVID-19.

Under the authors' procedure: Amplifying reference gene primers gave estimates of nucleated cell counts. Sequenced by immunoSEQ multiplex PCR; TCRdb stores in-frame clones only, minus some. V and J calls and clone size are those listed in that table; D and trimming were worked out from the DNA. The table has 200,000 to 250,000 clones, less than 90% seen once. This CDR3 spans 15 amino acids. The germline V gene encodes CDR1 MDHEN and CDR2 SYDVKM. This sequence originates from a man in his sixties with acute or convalescent COVID-19. This chain joins TRBV28 and TRBJ1-1; D ambiguous. Sequenced: peripheral blood. CDR3 region: CASGLNPQLNTEAFF. The CDR3 region has the DNA TGTGCCAGCGGTTTAAATCCACAGTTGAACACTGAAGCTTTCTTT. Drawing the rest from reference TRBV28 and TRBJ1-1, the complete variable domain is DVKVTQSSRYLVKRTGEKVFLECVQDMDHENMFWYRQDPGLGLRLIYFSYDVKMKEKGDIPEGYSVSREKKERFSLILESASTNQTSMYLCASGLNPQLNTEAFFGQGTRLTVV.